The 17 T cell receptor beta chains below come from one sample, sequenced in a study of T cell responses to AZD1222 COVID-19 vaccine. Generated by immunoSEQ multiplex PCR, the TCRdb table keeps only in-frame clones and is missing some. The sample records some 150,000 clones, approximately 95% being singletons. The sample here was peripheral blood, taken on day 0 of MenACWY control vaccination. These receptors were obtained from an adult in good health.

This chain connects TRBV3-1 (or the pseudogene TRBV3-2) to TRBJ1-5, with D unresolved. From germline, CDR1 is LGHDT and CDR2 YNNKEL (reference sequence). The CDR3 length is 12 residues. Trimming shortened V by 4 bases and J by 4 bases, and 5 bases separated the two germline ends. CDR3 sequence reads: CASSRDNQPQHF. The CDR3, as DNA: TGTGCCAGCAGCCGCGATAATCAGCCCCAGCATTTT.

The chain has TRBV6-2 or TRBV6-3 and TRBJ2-5; D might be TRBD2 (6 bases). The germline V and J ends were trimmed by 4 bases and 5 bases, with 11 bases remaining between them. The CDR3 covers 13 residues. From germline, CDR1 is MNHEY and CDR2 SVGEGT. The CDR3 coding sequence is TGTGCCAGCAGTTTGGGACTTCTGGAGACCCAGTACTTC. This translates into CASSLGLLETQYF.

The chain combines TRBV5-6 with TRBJ1-2, with unresolved D. The length of the CDR3 is 14 residues. The ends were cut back, 3 bases at V and 4 bases at J, with 13 bases in the middle. Germline loops: CDR1 SGHDT, CDR2 YYEEEE. The CDR3 nucleotides read TGTGCCAGCAGCTCAGGCACAGCAATCTATGGCTACACCTTC. It translates to CASSSGTAIYGYTF.

The CDR3: CASSLAENEQFF. The CDR3 DNA reads TGTGCCAGCAGCTTAGCGGAGAATGAGCAGTTCTTC. This chain uses TRBV7-2 with TRBJ2-1; D not resolved. The V and J ends lost 0 bases and 7 bases respectively, with 4 bases between them. In germline, CDR1 is SGHTA, CDR2 FQGNSA. This CDR3 region has 12 residues.

This clone occurred a few times. The chain couples TRBV5-1 to TRBJ1-1; D gene unclear. The CDR3 consists of 12 residues. Trimming took 0 bases from V and 3 from J, leaving 3 bases between them. Germline V gene lookup returns CDR1 SGHRS and CDR2 YFSETQ. The CDR3 here is CASSLADTEAFF. In DNA form, the CDR3 reads TGCGCCAGCAGCTTGGCGGACACTGAAGCTTTCTTT.

The chain couples TRBV2 to TRBJ1-2; D is perhaps TRBD1 (6 bases). Trimming stripped 5 bases from V and 4 bases from J, with 17 bases between. The V gene's germline CDR1 is SNHLY and CDR2 FYNNEI. The CDR3 spans 15 residues. CDR3 protein: CASSFSTGGGYGYTF. DNA for the CDR3: TGTGCCAGCAGTTTTTCGACAGGAGGAGGCTATGGCTACACCTTC.

J is TRBJ2-5 and V is TRBV9; D ambiguous. The CDR3 consists of 13 residues. V dropped 4 bases and J dropped 2 bases, with 9 bases sitting between them. Germline CDR1 reads SGDLS; CDR2 reads YYNGEE. CDR3 protein: CASSFSLQETQYF. Written as DNA, the CDR3 is TGTGCCAGCAGCTTTTCCTTACAAGAGACCCAGTACTTC.

V usage is TRBV28 and J usage is TRBJ1-2; unclear D gene. The V and J ends lost 6 bases and 2 bases respectively, with 10 bases between them. Germline CDR1 reads MDHEN; CDR2 reads SYDVKM. This CDR3 is built from 13 residues. Written as DNA, the CDR3 is TGTGCCAGCAGCTCCTCAGGAAACTATGGCTACACCTTC. The encoded protein is CASSSSGNYGYTF.

V and J are TRBV19 and TRBJ1-1; 9 bases line up with TRBD1. The CDR3 sequence is 14 residues long. Unmatched junction bases numbered 8, after V lost 7 bases and J lost 5 bases. Germline V gene data show CDR1 as LNHDA and CDR2 as SQIVND (reference sequence). The CDR3 is CASKTGQGFTEAFF. CDR3 in DNA: TGTGCCAGTAAAACGGGACAGGGTTTTACTGAAGCTTTCTTT.

This clone has only one observation. V is TRBV7-8 and J is TRBJ2-1, with 10 bases that match TRBD1. Germline trimming cut 1 base from V and 9 bases from J; bases unmatched to any gene: 9. Germline CDR1 and CDR2: SGHVS and FQNEAQ. The CDR3 totals 16 residues. CDR3 in amino acids: CASSLVGQGYDPEQFF. For the CDR3, the DNA is TGTGCCAGCAGCTTAGTGGGACAGGGGTATGATCCTGAGCAGTTCTTC.

This clone occurred once. The V call is TRBV25-1, the J call TRBJ1-2, with D tentatively TRBD1 (6 bases). The CDR3 runs to 13 residues. V was trimmed by 4 bases and J by 8 bases, leaving 14 bases between them. Germline V lookup: CDR1 MGHDK, CDR2 SYGVNS. CDR3 nucleotide sequence: TGTGCCAGCAGTGTCGACAGGTCTGACGGCTACACCTTC. Residues: CASSVDRSDGYTF.

The V gene is TRBV19, the J gene TRBJ2-3, with D uncertain. V lost 1 base to trimming and J lost 7 bases, with 12 bases between them. The CDR3 is 14 amino acids. The germline V gene has CDR1 LNHDA and CDR2 SQIVND (reference sequence). The CDR3 loop reads CASSIVNIGYTQYF. CDR3 DNA sequence: TGTGCCAGTAGTATAGTCAACATCGGGTATACGCAGTATTTT.

The V and J genes are TRBV2 and TRBJ1-2; D gene ambiguous. CDR3 length equals 15 residues. Germline-derived CDR1 and CDR2 are SNHLY and FYNNEI. V was clipped by 6 bases and J by 1 base, with 15 bases between them. Written as DNA, the CDR3 is TGTGCCAGCAGCAAGAGAGGGTCCGGTAACTATGGCTACACCTTC. Its protein is CASSKRGSGNYGYTF.

The chain joins TRBV5-1 to TRBJ1-3; 8 bases match TRBD1. Germline V CDR1 and CDR2: SGHRS, YFSETQ. J lost 5 bases, V lost 4 bases, and 8 bases had no gene match. The CDR3 has 15 residues. CDR3 protein: CASSLGTGGRNTIYF. The CDR3 nucleotides are TGCGCCAGCAGCCTAGGGACAGGTGGGAGAAACACCATATATTTT.

The gene calls are TRBV12-5 and TRBJ1-5; TRBD1 matches at 7 bases. Germline loops: CDR1 LGHNT, CDR2 FRNRAP. V lost 3 bases and J lost 4; bases outside the gene matches: 18. The CDR3 runs to 19 residues. Here the CDR3 reads CASGFDSDWTGAQNQPQHF. The CDR3 DNA sequence: TGTGCTAGTGGTTTCGACTCTGACTGGACAGGCGCTCAAAATCAGCCCCAGCATTTT.

The chain employs TRBV7-2 and TRBJ2-1; 10 nucleotides align to TRBD2. From germline, CDR1 is SGHTA and CDR2 FQGNSA. J was trimmed by 7 bases and V by 5 bases; bases with no gene match: 14. There are 17 residues in the CDR3. The CDR3 sequence is CASSPLDWLAGANEQFF. The CDR3 coding sequence is TGTGCCAGCAGCCCCCTCGATTGGCTAGCGGGAGCAAATGAGCAGTTCTTC. Full variable domain (outside the CDR3, taken from reference TRBV7-2 and TRBJ2-1): GAGVSQSPSNKVTEKGKDVELRCDPISGHTALYWYRQSLGQGLEFLIYFQGNSAPDKSGLPSDRFSAERTGGSVSTLTIQRTQQEDSAVYLCASSPLDWLAGANEQFFGPGTRLTVL.

The count of this clone is one. V gene TRBV5-4 combines with J gene TRBJ2-1; TRBD2 might be the D (6 bases). Germline CDR1 SGHNT, CDR2 YYREEE (reference sequence). V was clipped by 1 base and J by 8 bases, with 16 bases between them. This CDR3 has 15 amino acids. The CDR3, as DNA: TGTGCCAGCAGCTTGAGCGGCCTTAGCGGCGATGAGCAGTTCTTC. Its translation is CASSLSGLSGDEQFF.